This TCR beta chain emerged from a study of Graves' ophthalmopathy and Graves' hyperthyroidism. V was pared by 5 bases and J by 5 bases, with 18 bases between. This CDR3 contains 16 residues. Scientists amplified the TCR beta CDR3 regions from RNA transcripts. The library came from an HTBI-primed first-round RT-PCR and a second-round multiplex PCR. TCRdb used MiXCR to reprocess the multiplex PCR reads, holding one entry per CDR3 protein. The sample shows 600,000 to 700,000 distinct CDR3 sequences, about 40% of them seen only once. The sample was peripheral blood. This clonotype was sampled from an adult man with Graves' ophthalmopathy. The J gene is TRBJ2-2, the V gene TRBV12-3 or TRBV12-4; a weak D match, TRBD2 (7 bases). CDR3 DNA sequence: TGTGCCAGCAGTCCAGAGGGGGACTACTTAACCGGGGAGCTGTTTTTT. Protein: CASSPEGDYLTGELFF.